This TCR beta chain stems from a study of blood T cell repertoires in COVID-19. The table came from immunoSEQ multiplex PCR; TCRdb's copy has only in-frame clones and leaves some out. The sample includes approximately 130,000 clones, 85% to 90% of them seen just once. Germline V gives CDR1 SEHNR, CDR2 FQNEAQ (reference sequence). Trimming removed 2 bases from V and 3 bases from J, with 17 bases in between. The length of the CDR3 is 18 residues. In its sample, this clone was seen many times. The chain employs TRBV7-9 and TRBJ1-6; TRBD1 is a possible D gene (6 bases). Sample: peripheral blood. This sequence was found in a man between 65 and 85 years old with active or convalescent COVID-19. CDR3 DNA sequence: TGTGCCAGCAGCTTAAGAAAAGGGGACACCAACTATAATTCACCCCTCCACTTT. It codes for CASSLRKGDTNYNSPLHF. Together with reference TRBV7-9 and TRBJ1-6, the CDR3 gives the full variable domain: DTGVSQNPRHKITKRGQNVTFRCDPISEHNRLYWYRQTLGQGPEFLTYFQNEAQLEKSRLLSDRFSAERPKGSFSTLEIQRTEQGDSAMYLCASSLRKGDTNYNSPLHFGNGTRLTVT.